The rows below give T cell receptor beta chains drawn from one sample of a study of blood T cell repertoires in COVID-19. The protocol was immunoSEQ multiplex PCR, while the TCRdb copy is restricted to in-frame clones and leaves out a portion. This repertoire shows some 120,000 clones, about four fifths found once; its top ten account for around 13%. Sequenced sample: peripheral blood. These receptors were collected from a woman in her twenties or thirties who had recovered from COVID-19. Both conserved end residues are part of each CDR3. D genes are given only for firm matches. Some rows have no size entry. The others give once, few or many, or a class for an expanded clone.

>TRBJ2-3|TRBV3-1/TRBV3-2|-|-
CASSLTGGGGRESQYF
TGTGCCAGCAGCCTGACCGGAGGGGGGGGCCGGGAAAGTCAGTATTTT
>TRBJ2-1|TRBV7-6|-|-
CASSLGGEASEQFF
TGTGCCAGCAGCTTGGGCGGGGAAGCTTCTGAGCAGTTCTTC
>TRBJ1-1|TRBV5-4|-|few
CASSSEGGALTNTEAFF
TGTGCCAGCAGCTCCGAGGGGGGGGCGCTTACGAACACTGAAGCTTTCTTT
>TRBJ2-6|TRBV7-2|TRBD2|-
CASKERGGGSGANVLTF
TGTGCCAGCAAGGAGCGGGGGGGCGGTTCTGGGGCCAACGTCCTGACTTTC
>TRBJ1-6|TRBV7-2|TRBD1|once
CASSLRRSGGPNSPLHF
TGTGCCAGCAGCCTCCGTCGCTCAGGGGGCCCCAATTCACCCCTCCACTTT
>TRBJ1-3|TRBV9|TRBD1|once
CASSAGTGWLASGNTIYF
TGTGCCAGCAGCGCCGGGACAGGATGGTTGGCCTCTGGAAACACCATATATTTT
>TRBJ1-6|TRBV14|-|-
CASSRLGSGETPLHF
TGTGCCAGCAGCCGACTGGGCTCGGGAGAGACACCCCTCCACTTT
>TRBJ1-2|TRBV6-1|-|-
CASSEIRRLHLYGYTF
TGTGCCAGCAGTGAAATTAGGCGACTACATTTGTATGGCTACACCTTC
>TRBJ1-1|TRBV19|-|-
CASSSRGEGEAFF
TGTGCCAGTAGTTCCAGGGGAGAGGGTGAAGCTTTCTTT
>TRBJ2-2|TRBV9|TRBD2|-
CASSVSGTTTGELFF
TGTGCCAGCAGCGTCTCCGGGACTACCACCGGGGAGCTGTTTTTT
>TRBJ2-6|TRBV29-1|-|-
CSVENGTSGANVLTF
TGCAGCGTTGAAAACGGTACCTCTGGGGCCAACGTCCTGACTTTC
>TRBJ1-6|TRBV4-1|-|-
CASSQDVGAAFNSPLHF
TGCGCCAGCAGCCAAGACGTGGGGGCTGCCTTCAATTCACCCCTCCACTTT
>TRBJ2-7|TRBV2|TRBD2|few
CASSASTSGSYEQYF
TGTGCCAGCAGTGCCTCGACTAGCGGGTCCTACGAGCAGTACTTC
>TRBJ2-1|TRBV7-2|TRBD2|-
CASSPLGTSGRAGQFF
TGTGCCAGCAGCCCCCTTGGGACTAGCGGGAGGGCCGGGCAGTTCTTC
>TRBJ1-1|TRBV19|TRBD1|-
CATERGQGSTEAFF
TGTGCCACCGAAAGGGGACAGGGGTCCACTGAAGCTTTCTTT
>TRBJ2-7|TRBV5-1|TRBD1|-
CASSPRQGAQSEQYF
TGCGCCAGCAGCCCCAGACAGGGGGCGCAGTCCGAGCAGTACTTC
>TRBJ1-2|TRBV6-5|TRBD1|-
CASTQGDRDRYGYTF
TGTGCCAGCACCCAAGGGGACAGAGATCGCTATGGCTACACCTTC
>TRBJ2-5|TRBV2|-|-
CASSRSEGFQETQYF
TGTGCCAGCAGCCGCTCCGAGGGTTTTCAAGAGACCCAGTACTTC
>TRBJ1-2|TRBV6-6|-|once
CASSDPGAANYGYTF
TGTGCCAGCAGCGACCCGGGAGCCGCTAACTATGGCTACACCTTC
>TRBJ1-1|TRBV12-3/TRBV12-4|-|-
CASSLRQDTEAFF
TGTGCCAGCAGTTTACGACAGGACACTGAAGCTTTCTTT
>TRBJ1-5|TRBV6-4|-|-
CASSLNKGGNQPQHF
TGTGCCAGCAGCCTTAATAAGGGGGGGAATCAGCCCCAGCATTTT
>TRBJ2-5|TRBV6-6|-|-
CASRYGSAPGETQYF
TGTGCCAGCAGATACGGGTCTGCGCCGGGAGAGACCCAGTACTTC
>TRBJ1-1|TRBV29-1|TRBD1|-
CSAEGNRGTEAFF
TGCAGCGCCGAAGGGAACAGGGGGACTGAAGCTTTCTTT
>TRBJ2-1|TRBV11-3|TRBD2|-
CASSLDGSGGYNEQFF
TGTGCCAGCAGCTTAGACGGTAGCGGGGGCTACAATGAGCAGTTCTTC
>TRBJ2-1|TRBV4-1|-|-
CASSQPPRTRDNEQFF
TGCGCCAGCAGCCAACCCCCTCGGACAAGGGACAATGAGCAGTTCTTC
>TRBJ1-5|TRBV4-1|TRBD1|-
CASSQRTGSNQPQHF
TGCGCCAGCAGCCAACGGACAGGGAGCAATCAGCCCCAGCATTTT
>TRBJ2-7|TRBV2|TRBD2|-
CASRPGLAGSASEQYF
TGTGCCAGCAGGCCGGGACTAGCGGGGTCAGCGAGTGAGCAGTACTTC
>TRBJ2-1|TRBV14|-|once
CASSQDPRESGDNEQFF
TGTGCCAGCAGCCAAGATCCTCGGGAAAGCGGAGACAATGAGCAGTTCTTC
>TRBJ1-3|TRBV5-4|-|few
CASSLRGSLSGNTIYF
TGTGCCAGCAGCTTGAGGGGCTCACTCTCTGGAAACACCATATATTTT
>TRBJ2-3|TRBV5-1|-|-
CASSPQGRGDTQYF
TGCGCCAGCAGCCCACAGGGAAGAGGGGATACGCAGTATTTT
>TRBJ1-2|TRBV19|-|-
CASSKAPNYGYTF
TGTGCCAGTAGTAAAGCCCCTAACTATGGCTACACCTTC
>TRBJ2-1|TRBV30|TRBD2|-
CAWSGGTSPNEQFF
TGTGCCTGGAGTGGGGGGACTAGCCCAAATGAGCAGTTCTTC